This entry describes one T cell receptor beta chain. The data were taken from a study of blood T cell repertoires in COVID-19. Across the study: There were acute and convalescent COVID-19 samples, and they came from the United States, Italy and Spain. Nucleic acid was either cDNA or gDNA, and it came from T cells, B-cell-depleted T cells, or PBMCs.

Original handling: Estimates of nucleated cell counts were drawn from the amplification of reference gene primers. The table came from immunoSEQ multiplex PCR; TCRdb's copy has only in-frame clones and leaves some out. Clonal size and the V and J genes are those of that table, whereas D and trimming came from the DNA. The sample holds tens of thousands of clones, roughly 85% seen once. This CDR3 is 15 amino acids long. CDR1 MNHEY and CDR2 SVGAGI come from the germline V gene. Losses at the gene ends were 10 bases for V and 0 bases for J; bases not matched to a gene: 7. Sample: peripheral blood. The chain links TRBV6-5 to TRBJ2-2, with 8 bases matching TRBD2. This clonotype originated in a human donor in a cohort sampled during active COVID-19. CDR3 DNA sequence: TGTGCCACCGCCGGGGGGGAATCGAACACCGGGGAGCTGTTTTTT. It encodes CATAGGESNTGELFF.